The clone carrying this T cell receptor beta chain was detected only a few times. The CDR3 has 14 amino acids. Trimming left V 4 bases short and J 7 bases short, with 11 bases between. Germline loops: CDR1 MGHRA, CDR2 YSYEKL. Libraries were prepared by immunoSEQ multiplex PCR; TCRdb keeps only in-frame clonotypes and omits some of them. This table holds roughly 280,000 clones, about 86% found once. This record comes from a study of cytomegalovirus exposure and HLA in healthy donors. Study in general: The approximately 660 first-cohort repertoires shared a platform with the 120 or so validation repertoires, as reported in a later analysis.

Sequencing was performed on PBMCs. The clonotype was recovered from a woman aged 18-30 years in good health and CMV-seronegative. The chain joins TRBV4-1 to TRBJ1-6; tentatively, D is TRBD1 (5 bases). The CDR3 coding sequence is TGCGCCAGCAGCCTGAAGACAGACAATTCACCCCTCCACTTT. Residues: CASSLKTDNSPLHF.